Sequencing of this T cell receptor beta chain was carried out in a study of blood T cell repertoires in COVID-19. Background on the study: The United States, Italy and Spain were the sources of the acute and convalescent COVID-19 samples. Sources were T cells, B-cell-depleted T cells, or PBMCs; the material itself was cDNA or gDNA.

The CDR3 runs 15 residues. Germline V gene data show CDR1 as LNHDA and CDR2 as SQIVND (reference sequence). Unmatched junction bases numbered 11, after V lost 5 bases and J lost 6 bases. How the authors handled the data: How many nucleated cells were present was estimated from reference gene primer amplification. Repertoires were generated with immunoSEQ multiplex PCR, while TCRdb's copy carries only in-frame clones and drops some. The D gene and trimming were derived from the DNA, and the V and J assignments and clone size from that table. The sample shows roughly 70,000 clones, around four fifths of them seen only once.

The clonotype was recovered from a human donor in a cohort sampled during active COVID-19. The sample was peripheral blood. This chain joins TRBV19 and TRBJ2-7, with 9 nucleotides matching TRBD2. The CDR3, as DNA: TGTGCCAGTAGTCCATCAGGTAGCGGGAGATTCGAGCAGTACTTC. Encoded protein: CASSPSGSGRFEQYF.